This T cell receptor beta chain appears in the sequencing data of a study of T cells expressing NK-cell markers (dated by TCRdb to 2018 to 2020). In terms of the full investigation: TCR beta-chain repertoires were profiled in sorted CD3+CD56+NKG2C+, CD3+CD56+NKG2C- and CD3+CD56-NKG2C+ T-cell subsets from fewer than 10 donors. Among the eight sequenced donors, only one was HCMV-seronegative, while the other seven were HCMV-seropositive. The study sequenced eight donors, all healthy volunteers chosen at random: three men and five women. Libraries were sequenced as 2 x 150 bp reads on Illumina HiSeq 2000/2500, MiSeq or NextSeq.

There are 13 amino acids in the CDR3, from cysteine to phenylalanine inclusive. The protein alone is recorded here. CDR1 and CDR2 were assigned from the germline V gene (reference sequence) as LNHDA and SQIVND. To determine HCMV serostatus, a commercial ELISA kit was used to detect HCMV-specific IgG in serum. Ficoll density gradient centrifugation was used to isolate peripheral blood mononuclear cells from blood. Summary of the overall study and its limitations: In about six donors, the dominant CD3+CD56+NKG2C+ clonotypes were found to rank among the top 10 CD8+ clonotypes and to make up about 1.0-7.0% of CD8+ T cells. Those dominant clonotypes were again the most abundant among CD3+CD56-NKG2C+ cells in several donors, at about 28.3-65%. Whether the expanded NKG2C-expressing T cell clones were specific for HCMV antigens remained unclear.

Comments on this clonotype: This clone's antigen is unknown.

Sequencing was carried out with an Illumina HiSeq 2000. 5'RACE template switching, by which a universal primer site and unique molecular identifiers were added, was used to make TCR beta cDNA libraries. Priming for cDNA synthesis came from the TCR beta constant segment, and two successive PCR amplification steps followed. Regarding the original processing steps: MIGEC handled demultiplexing of the reads and grouping by UMI, while MiTCR was used to assemble and quantify clonotypes. Only TCR cDNA sequences supported by at least two reads were kept to exclude erroneous sequences. The tcR package was used for downstream repertoire analysis, and clonotypes were matched between fractions using CDR3 nucleotide sequence together with V segment. VDJmatch was used to annotate antigen specificity against VDJdb, with one amino acid substitution allowed in CDR3. TCRdb reprocessed the reads and assigns one entry to each CDR3 protein sequence, leaving out DNA. V and J calls and clone size were set by TCRdb, not the authors. The sample table on file contains almost 450,000 distinct CDR3 sequences. The ten largest make up about 7.3% of the sample.

The rearranged chain carries TRBV19 and TRBJ1-5. Sequencing was done on a sample of blood T cells: a sorted CD56 or NKG2C T cell subset, CD4+ or CD8+ T cells, or bulk PBMC T cells (not recorded which). This sequence originates from a woman aged 18-70 years in good health. CDR3 loop: CASSIQIRQPQHF.